This TCR beta chain was documented in a study of OX40 agonist ivuxolimab in advanced cancers. Study at large: Clinicians treated patients with ivuxolimab, an agonistic anti-OX40 (CD134) antibody. General study points: In CD8+ T cells, expanded clones were on average more numerous than in CD4+. The CD4+ and CD8+ T cells in the blood had expanded clonally by week 6 at 0.1 to 3.0 mg/kg.

The CDR3 is 15 amino acids. Germline V gene sequence: CDR1 SGHVS, CDR2 FNYEAQ. J lost 4 bases, V lost 7 bases, and 12 bases had no gene match. A single count supports this clone. Antigen specificity is unknown. The repertoire was sequenced with immunoSEQ multiplex PCR; TCRdb's copy has only in-frame clones and lacks some. The sample gives some 20,000 clones, 65% to 85% of which show up once; about an eighth is in the top ten. This sequence was found in an adult with an advanced solid tumor such as melanoma, head and neck, liver or kidney cancer. The material was CD4+ or CD8+ T cells sorted from blood, obtained in a trial of the OX40 agonist ivuxolimab. The chain joins TRBV7-6 to TRBJ2-5; 7 bases line up with TRBD2. The DNA of the CDR3 is TGTGCCAGCACCCCTGAGGGCGGGAGACGAGAGACCCAGTACTTC. This translates into CASTPEGGRRETQYF.